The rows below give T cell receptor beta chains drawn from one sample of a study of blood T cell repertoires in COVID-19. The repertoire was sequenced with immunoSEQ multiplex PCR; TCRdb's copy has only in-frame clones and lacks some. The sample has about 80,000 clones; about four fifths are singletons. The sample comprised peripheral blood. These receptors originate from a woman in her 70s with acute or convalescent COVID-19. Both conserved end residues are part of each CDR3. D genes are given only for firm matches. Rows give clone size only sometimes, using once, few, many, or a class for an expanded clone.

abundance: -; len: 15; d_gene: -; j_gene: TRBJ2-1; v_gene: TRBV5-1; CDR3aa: CASSLTGSSYNEQFF; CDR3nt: TGCGCCAGCAGCCTAACAGGTAGCTCCTACAATGAGCAGTTCTTC
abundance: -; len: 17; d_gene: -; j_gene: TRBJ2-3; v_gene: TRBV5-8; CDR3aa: CASSLRRTGRATDTQYF; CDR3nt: TGTGCCAGCAGCTTGCGACGTACAGGACGGGCCACAGATACGCAGTATTTT
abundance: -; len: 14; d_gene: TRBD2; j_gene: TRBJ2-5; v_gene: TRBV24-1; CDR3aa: CATAVSGRAETQYF; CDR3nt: TGTGCCACCGCTGTTAGCGGGAGAGCAGAGACCCAGTACTTC
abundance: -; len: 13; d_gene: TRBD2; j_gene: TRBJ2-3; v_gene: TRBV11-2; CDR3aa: CASSSGGGYTQYF; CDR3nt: TGTGCCAGCAGCTCGGGAGGAGGGTATACGCAGTATTTT
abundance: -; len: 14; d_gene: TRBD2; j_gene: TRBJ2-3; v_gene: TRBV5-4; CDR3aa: CASSLRERGDTQYF; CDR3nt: TGTGCCAGCAGCTTGCGGGAGCGGGGAGATACGCAGTATTTT
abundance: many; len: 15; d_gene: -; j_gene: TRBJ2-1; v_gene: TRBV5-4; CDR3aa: CAYDMGGSTYNEQFF; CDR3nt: TGTGCCTACGATATGGGAGGATCGACCTACAATGAGCAGTTCTTC
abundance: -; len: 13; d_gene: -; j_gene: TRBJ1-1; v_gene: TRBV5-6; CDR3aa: CASSSQLGSEAFF; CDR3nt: TGTGCCAGCAGCTCTCAATTGGGCTCTGAAGCTTTCTTT
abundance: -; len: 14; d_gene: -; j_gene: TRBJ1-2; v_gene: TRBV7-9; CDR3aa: CASSLGGPNYGYTF; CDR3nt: TGTGCCAGCAGCTTAGGCGGCCCTAACTATGGCTACACCTTC
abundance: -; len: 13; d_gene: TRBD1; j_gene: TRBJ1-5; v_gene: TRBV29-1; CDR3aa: CSARTGGNQPQHF; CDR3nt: TGCAGCGCCAGGACAGGGGGCAATCAGCCCCAGCATTTT
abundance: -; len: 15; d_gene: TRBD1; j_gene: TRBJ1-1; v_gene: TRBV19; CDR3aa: CASSIVGTGTTEAFF; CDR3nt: TGTGCCAGTAGTATCGTGGGGACAGGGACCACTGAAGCTTTCTTT
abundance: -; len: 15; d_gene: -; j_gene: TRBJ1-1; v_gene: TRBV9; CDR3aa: CASSVMSGSHTEAFF; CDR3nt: TGTGCCAGCAGCGTAATGTCGGGGTCTCACACTGAAGCTTTCTTT
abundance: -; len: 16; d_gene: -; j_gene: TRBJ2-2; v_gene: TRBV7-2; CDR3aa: CASSLFLGVSLGELFF; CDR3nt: TGTGCCAGCAGCTTATTTCTAGGGGTATCTCTGGGGGAGCTGTTTTTT
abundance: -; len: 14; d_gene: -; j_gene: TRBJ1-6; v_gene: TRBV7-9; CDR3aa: CASSLRAGESPLHF; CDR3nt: TGTGCCAGCAGCTTACGGGCAGGGGAATCACCCCTCCACTTT
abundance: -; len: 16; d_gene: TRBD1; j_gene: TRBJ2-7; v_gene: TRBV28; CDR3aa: CASSSHSGTGLYEQYF; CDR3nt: TGTGCCAGCAGCTCACACTCCGGGACAGGACTCTACGAGCAGTACTTC
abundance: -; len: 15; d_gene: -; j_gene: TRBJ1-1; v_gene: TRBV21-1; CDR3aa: CASSKGGEYSTEAFF; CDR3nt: TGTGCCAGCAGCAAAGGGGGGGAGTATTCCACTGAAGCTTTCTTT
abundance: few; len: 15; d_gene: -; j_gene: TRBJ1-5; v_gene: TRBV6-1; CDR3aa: CASSENWGGQQPQHF; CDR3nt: TGTGCCAGCAGTGAAAATTGGGGGGGTCAACAGCCCCAGCATTTT
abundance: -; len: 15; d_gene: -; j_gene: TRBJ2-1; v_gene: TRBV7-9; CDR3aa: CASSRDSQPYNEQFF; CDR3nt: TGTGCCAGCTCCCGGGACTCCCAACCCTACAATGAGCAGTTCTTC
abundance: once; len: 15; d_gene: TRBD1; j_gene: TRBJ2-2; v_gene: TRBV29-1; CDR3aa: CSVLLPGQGTGELFF; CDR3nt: TGCAGCGTGCTATTACCGGGACAGGGAACCGGGGAGCTGTTTTTT
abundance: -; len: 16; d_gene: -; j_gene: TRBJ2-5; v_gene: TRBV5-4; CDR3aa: CASSFGSAIAKETQYF; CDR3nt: TGTGCCAGCAGCTTCGGTAGCGCTATTGCTAAAGAGACCCAGTACTTC
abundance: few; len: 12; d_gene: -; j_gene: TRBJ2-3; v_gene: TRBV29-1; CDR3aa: CSADLRGDTQYF; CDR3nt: TGCAGCGCCGACCTCAGGGGAGATACGCAGTATTTT
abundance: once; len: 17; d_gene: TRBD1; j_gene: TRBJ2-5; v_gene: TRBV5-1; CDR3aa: CASTPPGGQGGAETQYF; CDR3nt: TGCGCCAGCACTCCCCCCGGCGGACAGGGGGGGGCAGAGACCCAGTACTTC
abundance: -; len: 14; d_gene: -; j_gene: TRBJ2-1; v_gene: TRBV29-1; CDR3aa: CSVTTSTSYNEQFF; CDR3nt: TGCAGCGTCACCACTAGCACTTCCTACAATGAGCAGTTCTTC
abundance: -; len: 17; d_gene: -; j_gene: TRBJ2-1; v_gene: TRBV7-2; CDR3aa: CASSLARRGGEYNEQFF; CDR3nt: TGTGCCAGCAGCTTAGCCCGGCGAGGGGGAGAGTACAATGAGCAGTTCTTC
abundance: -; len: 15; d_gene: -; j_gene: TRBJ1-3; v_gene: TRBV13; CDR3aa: CASSSWAGDGNTIYF; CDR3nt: TGTGCCAGCAGCTCATGGGCGGGAGACGGAAACACCATATATTTT
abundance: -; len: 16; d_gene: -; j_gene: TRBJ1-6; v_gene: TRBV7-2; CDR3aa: CASSISRGTPNSPLHF; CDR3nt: TGTGCCAGCAGTATATCTAGGGGTACCCCCAATTCACCCCTCCACTTT
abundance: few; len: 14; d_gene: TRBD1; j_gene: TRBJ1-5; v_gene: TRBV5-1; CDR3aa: CASSLEGTDQPQHF; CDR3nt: TGCGCCAGCAGCTTGGAGGGGACAGATCAGCCCCAGCATTTT
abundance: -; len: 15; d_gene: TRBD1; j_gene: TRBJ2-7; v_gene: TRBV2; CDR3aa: CASSEAFEGAREQYF; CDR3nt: TGTGCCAGCAGTGAAGCTTTTGAGGGGGCGAGGGAGCAGTACTTC
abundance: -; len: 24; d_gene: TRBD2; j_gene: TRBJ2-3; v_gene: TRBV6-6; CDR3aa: CASSSTFGDISGLAGEFWSDTQYF; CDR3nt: TGTGCCAGCAGCTCGACCTTTGGGGATATTTCCGGACTAGCGGGAGAGTTTTGGTCAGATACGCAGTATTTT
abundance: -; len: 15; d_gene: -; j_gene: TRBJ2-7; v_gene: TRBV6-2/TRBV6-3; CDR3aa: CASSSLVWALYEQYF; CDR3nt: TGTGCCAGCAGTTCTTTAGTGTGGGCCCTCTACGAGCAGTACTTC
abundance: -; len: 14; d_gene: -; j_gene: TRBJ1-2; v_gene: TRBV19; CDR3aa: CASSTSLPYYGYTF; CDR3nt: TGTGCCAGTAGTACGTCCCTACCTTACTATGGCTACACCTTC
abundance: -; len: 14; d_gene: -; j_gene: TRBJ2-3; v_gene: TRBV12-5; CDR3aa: CASGSGGFRDTQYF; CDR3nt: TGTGCTAGTGGTTCAGGGGGGTTCAGGGATACGCAGTATTTT
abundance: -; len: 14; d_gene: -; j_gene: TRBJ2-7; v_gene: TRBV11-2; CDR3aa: CASTLSGNSYEQYF; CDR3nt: TGTGCCAGCACCCTATCCGGGAATTCTTACGAGCAGTACTTC
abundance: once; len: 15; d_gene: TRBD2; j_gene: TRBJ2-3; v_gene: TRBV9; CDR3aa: CASSVVAGHTDTQYF; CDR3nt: TGTGCCAGCAGCGTAGTAGCGGGACACACAGATACGCAGTATTTT
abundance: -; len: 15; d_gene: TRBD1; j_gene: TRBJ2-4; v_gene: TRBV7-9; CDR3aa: CASSLAGQGADIQYF; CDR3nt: TGTGCCAGCAGCTTAGCGGGACAGGGGGCGGACATTCAGTACTTC
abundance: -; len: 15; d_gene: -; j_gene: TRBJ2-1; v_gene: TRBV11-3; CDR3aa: CASSSSGMPFNEQFF; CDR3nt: TGTGCCAGCAGCTCGTCCGGGATGCCATTCAATGAGCAGTTCTTC
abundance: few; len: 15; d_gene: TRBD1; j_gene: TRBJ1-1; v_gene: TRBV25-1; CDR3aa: CASSGTGGHDTEAFF; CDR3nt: TGTGCCAGCAGTGGTACAGGGGGGCATGACACTGAAGCTTTCTTT
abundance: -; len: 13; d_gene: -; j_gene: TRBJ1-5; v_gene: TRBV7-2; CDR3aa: CASSGTANQPQHF; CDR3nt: TGTGCCAGCAGCGGAACAGCCAATCAGCCCCAGCATTTT
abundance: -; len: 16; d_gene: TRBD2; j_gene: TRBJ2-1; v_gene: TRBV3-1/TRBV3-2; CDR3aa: CASTSDSGSSYNEQFF; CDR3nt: TGTGCCAGCACGTCCGATAGCGGGAGTTCCTACAATGAGCAGTTCTTC
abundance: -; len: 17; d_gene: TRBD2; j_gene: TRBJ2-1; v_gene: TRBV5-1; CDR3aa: CASSLAGLAGYYNEQFF; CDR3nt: TGCGCCAGCAGCTTGGCCGGGCTAGCGGGATACTACAATGAGCAGTTCTTC
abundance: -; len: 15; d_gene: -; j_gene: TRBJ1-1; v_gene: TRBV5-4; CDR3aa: CASSPLGGAVTEAFF; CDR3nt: TGTGCCAGCAGCCCGCTCGGCGGGGCCGTAACTGAAGCTTTCTTT
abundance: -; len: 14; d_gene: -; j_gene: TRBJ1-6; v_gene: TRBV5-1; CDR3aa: CASSGGEGGSPLHF; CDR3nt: TGCGCCAGCAGCGGGGGCGAAGGGGGTTCACCCCTCCACTTT
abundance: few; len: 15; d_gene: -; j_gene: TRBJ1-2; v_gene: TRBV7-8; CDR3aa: CASSLGLAGNYGYTF; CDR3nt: TGTGCCAGCAGCTTAGGGTTGGCAGGGAACTATGGCTACACCTTC
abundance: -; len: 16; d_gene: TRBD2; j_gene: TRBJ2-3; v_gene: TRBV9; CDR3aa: CASSVALAGGSDTQYF; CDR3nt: TGTGCCAGCAGCGTAGCCCTAGCGGGAGGGTCAGATACGCAGTATTTT
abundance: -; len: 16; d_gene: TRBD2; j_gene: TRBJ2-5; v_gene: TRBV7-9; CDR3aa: CASSLGLAGGQETQYF; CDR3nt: TGTGCCAGCAGCTTAGGTCTAGCGGGAGGGCAAGAGACCCAGTACTTC
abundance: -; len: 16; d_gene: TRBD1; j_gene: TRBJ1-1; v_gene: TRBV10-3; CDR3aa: CAISESDRGLNTEAFF; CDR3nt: TGTGCCATCAGTGAGTCGGACAGGGGATTGAACACTGAAGCTTTCTTT
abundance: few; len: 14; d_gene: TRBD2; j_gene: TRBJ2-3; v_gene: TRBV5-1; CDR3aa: CASSASGRSDTQYF; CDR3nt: TGCGCCAGCAGCGCTAGCGGGAGGTCGGATACGCAGTATTTT
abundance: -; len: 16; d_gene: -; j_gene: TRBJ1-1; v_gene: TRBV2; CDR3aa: CASSEAGKGDNTEAFF; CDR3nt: TGTGCCAGCAGTGAAGCGGGAAAGGGGGACAACACTGAAGCTTTCTTT
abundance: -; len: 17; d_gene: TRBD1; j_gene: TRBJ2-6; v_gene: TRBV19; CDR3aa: CASSIQGALSGANVLTF; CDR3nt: TGTGCCAGTAGTATCCAGGGGGCGCTCTCTGGGGCCAACGTCCTGACTTTC